The present T cell receptor beta chain was sequenced within a study of blood T cell repertoires in COVID-19. The CDR3 loop spans 14 amino acids. Germline V gene sequence: CDR1 SGHTA, CDR2 FQGNSA. With 1 base removed from V and 1 base from J, the gap between germline ends came to 8 bases. In the authors' methods: Scientists estimated how many nucleated cells there were by amplifying reference gene primers. The data were produced by immunoSEQ multiplex PCR, yet TCRdb's version contains in-frame clones alone and is incomplete. The V and J calls and the clone size are those of that table, but D and trimming were determined from the DNA. This table holds some 50,000 clones, 80% to 90% found once. This clone came up once.

The rearrangement links TRBV7-2 to TRBJ2-7, with D maybe TRBD2 (5 bases). Sequencing was carried out using peripheral blood. This receptor was obtained from a human donor in a cohort sampled during active COVID-19. CDR3 bases: TGTGCCAGCAGCTTAGTAATAGCGTCCTACGAGCAGTACTTC. It is translated as CASSLVIASYEQYF.